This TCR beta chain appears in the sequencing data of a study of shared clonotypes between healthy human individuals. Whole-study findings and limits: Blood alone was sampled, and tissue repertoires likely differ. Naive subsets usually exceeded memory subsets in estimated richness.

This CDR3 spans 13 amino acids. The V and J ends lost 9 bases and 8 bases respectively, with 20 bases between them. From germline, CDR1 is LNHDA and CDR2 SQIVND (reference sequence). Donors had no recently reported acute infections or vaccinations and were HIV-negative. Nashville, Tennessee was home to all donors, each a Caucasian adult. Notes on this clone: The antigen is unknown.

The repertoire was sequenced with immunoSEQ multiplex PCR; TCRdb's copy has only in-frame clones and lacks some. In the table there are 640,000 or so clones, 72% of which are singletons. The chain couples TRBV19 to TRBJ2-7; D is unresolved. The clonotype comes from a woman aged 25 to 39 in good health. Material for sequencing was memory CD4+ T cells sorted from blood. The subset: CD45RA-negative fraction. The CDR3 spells CASKGLTYAKQYF. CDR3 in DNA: TGTGCCAGCAAGGGATTGACGTATGCGAAGCAGTACTTC. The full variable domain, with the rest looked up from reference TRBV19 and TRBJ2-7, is DGGITQSPKYLFRKEGQNVTLSCEQNLNHDAMYWYRQDPGQGLRLIYYSQIVNDFQKGDIAEGYSVSREKKESFPLTVTSAQKNPTAFYLCASKGLTYAKQYFGPGTRLTVT.